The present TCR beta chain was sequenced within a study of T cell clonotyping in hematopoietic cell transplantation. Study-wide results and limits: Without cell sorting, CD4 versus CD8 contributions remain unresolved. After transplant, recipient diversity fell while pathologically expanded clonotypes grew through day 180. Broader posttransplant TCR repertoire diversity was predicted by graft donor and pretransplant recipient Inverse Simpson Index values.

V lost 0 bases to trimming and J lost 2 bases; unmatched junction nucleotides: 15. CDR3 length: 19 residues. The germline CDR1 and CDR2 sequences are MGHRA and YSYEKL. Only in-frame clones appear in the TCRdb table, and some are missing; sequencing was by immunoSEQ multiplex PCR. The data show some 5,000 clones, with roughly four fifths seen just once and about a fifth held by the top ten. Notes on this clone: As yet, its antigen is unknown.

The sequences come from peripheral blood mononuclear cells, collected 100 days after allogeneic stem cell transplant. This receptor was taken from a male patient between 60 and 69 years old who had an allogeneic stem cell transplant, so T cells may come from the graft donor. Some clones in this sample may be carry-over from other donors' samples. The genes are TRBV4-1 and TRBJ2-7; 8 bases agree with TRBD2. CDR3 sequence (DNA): TGCGCCAGCAGCCAAGATTCGGCTAGCGGGCCCCTTGGGACCTACGAGCAGTACTTC. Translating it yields CASSQDSASGPLGTYEQYF.